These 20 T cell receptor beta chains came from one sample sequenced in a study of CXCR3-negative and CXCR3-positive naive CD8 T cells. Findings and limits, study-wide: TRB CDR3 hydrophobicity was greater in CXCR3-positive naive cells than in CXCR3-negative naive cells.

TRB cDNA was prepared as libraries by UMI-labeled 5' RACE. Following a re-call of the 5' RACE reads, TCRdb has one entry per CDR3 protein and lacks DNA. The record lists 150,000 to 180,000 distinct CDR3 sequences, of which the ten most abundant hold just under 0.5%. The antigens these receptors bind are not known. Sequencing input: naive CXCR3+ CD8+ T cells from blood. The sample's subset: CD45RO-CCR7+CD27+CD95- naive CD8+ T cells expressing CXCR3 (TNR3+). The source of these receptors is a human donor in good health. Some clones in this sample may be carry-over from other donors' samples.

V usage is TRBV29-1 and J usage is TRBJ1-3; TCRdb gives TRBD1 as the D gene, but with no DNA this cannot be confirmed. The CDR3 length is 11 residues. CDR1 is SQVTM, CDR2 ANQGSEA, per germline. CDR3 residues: CGVEEDRGLVF.

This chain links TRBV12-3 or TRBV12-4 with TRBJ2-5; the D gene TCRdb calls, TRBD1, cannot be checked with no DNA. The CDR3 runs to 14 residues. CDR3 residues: CASSFRGVQETQYF.

The CDR3 spells CATSRGFDGANVLTF. The gene calls are TRBV15 and TRBJ2-6. The length of the CDR3 is 15 residues. The V gene's germline CDR1 is LNHNV and CDR2 YYDKDF (reference sequence).

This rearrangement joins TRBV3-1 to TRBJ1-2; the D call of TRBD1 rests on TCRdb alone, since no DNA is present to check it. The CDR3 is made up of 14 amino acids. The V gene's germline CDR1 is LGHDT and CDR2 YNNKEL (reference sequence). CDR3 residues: CATAPGQWTFGYTF.

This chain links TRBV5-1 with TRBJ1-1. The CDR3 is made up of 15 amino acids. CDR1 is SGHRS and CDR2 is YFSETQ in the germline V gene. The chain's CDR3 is CASSLGIRLGTEAFF.

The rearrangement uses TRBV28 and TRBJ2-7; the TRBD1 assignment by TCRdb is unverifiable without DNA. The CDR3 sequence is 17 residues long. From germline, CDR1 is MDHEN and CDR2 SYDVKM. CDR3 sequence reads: CASSLSWTGRRTYEQYF.

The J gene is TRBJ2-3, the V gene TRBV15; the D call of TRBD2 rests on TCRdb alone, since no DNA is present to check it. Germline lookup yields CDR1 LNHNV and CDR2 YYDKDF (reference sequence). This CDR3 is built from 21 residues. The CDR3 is CATSRGDYLAGPGGGTDTQYF.

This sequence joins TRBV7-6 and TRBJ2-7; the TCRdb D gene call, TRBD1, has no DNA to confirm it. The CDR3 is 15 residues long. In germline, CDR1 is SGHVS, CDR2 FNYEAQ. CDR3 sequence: CASSPDRDLSYEQYF.

This CDR3 reads CSARDISQGASEQYF. J is TRBJ2-7 and V is TRBV20-1; the TRBD1 assignment by TCRdb is unverifiable without DNA. This CDR3 is built from 15 residues. The germline gives CDR1 DFQATT, CDR2 SNEGSKA (reference sequence).

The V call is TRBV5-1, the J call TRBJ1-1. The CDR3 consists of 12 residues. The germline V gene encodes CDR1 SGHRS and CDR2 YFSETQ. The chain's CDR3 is CASSLSRGEAFF. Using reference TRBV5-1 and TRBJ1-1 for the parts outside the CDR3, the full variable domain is KAGVTQTPRYLIKTRGQQVTLSCSPISGHRSVSWYQQTPGQGLQFLFEYFSETQRNKGNFPGRFSGRQFSNSRSEMNVSTLELGDSALYLCASSLSRGEAFFGQGTRLTVV.

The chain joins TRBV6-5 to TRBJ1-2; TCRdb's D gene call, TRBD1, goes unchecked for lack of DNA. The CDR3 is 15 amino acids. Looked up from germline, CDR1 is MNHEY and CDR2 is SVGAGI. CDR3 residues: CASSLAEGTDYGYTF.

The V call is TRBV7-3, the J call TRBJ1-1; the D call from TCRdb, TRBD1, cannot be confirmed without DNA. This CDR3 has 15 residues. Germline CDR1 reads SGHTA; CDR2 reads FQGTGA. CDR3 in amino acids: CASSPGVGVETEAFF.

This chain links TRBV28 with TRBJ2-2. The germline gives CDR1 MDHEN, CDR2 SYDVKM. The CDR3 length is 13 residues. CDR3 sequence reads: CASSSLVSGELFF.

This chain's CDR3 is CSVEELKAETYEQYF. The V and J genes are TRBV29-1 and TRBJ2-7. CDR3 length: 15 amino acids. Germline V gene lookup returns CDR1 SQVTM and CDR2 ANQGSEA.

The CDR3 loop is CASSQEPGPRTDGYTF. This rearrangement joins TRBV4-3 to TRBJ1-2; TCRdb's D call, TRBD1, is unchecked because there is no DNA. The CDR3 extends over 16 amino acids. Germline V gives CDR1 LGHNA, CDR2 YSLEER.

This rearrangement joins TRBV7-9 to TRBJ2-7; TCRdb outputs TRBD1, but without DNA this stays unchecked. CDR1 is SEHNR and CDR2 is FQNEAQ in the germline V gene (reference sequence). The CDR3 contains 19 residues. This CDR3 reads CASSFKGRTRTSTSYEQYF.

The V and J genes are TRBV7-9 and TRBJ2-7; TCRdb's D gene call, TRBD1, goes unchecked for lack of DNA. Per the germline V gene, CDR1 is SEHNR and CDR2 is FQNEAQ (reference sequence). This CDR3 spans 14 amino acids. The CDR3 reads CASSHRDRSYEQYF.

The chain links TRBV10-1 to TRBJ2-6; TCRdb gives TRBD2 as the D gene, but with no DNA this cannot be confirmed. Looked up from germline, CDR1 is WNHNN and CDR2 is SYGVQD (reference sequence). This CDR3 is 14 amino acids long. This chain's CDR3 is CASSADRALNVLTF.

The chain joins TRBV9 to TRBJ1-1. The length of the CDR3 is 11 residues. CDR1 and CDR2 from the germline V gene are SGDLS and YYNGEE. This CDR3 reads CASSAGPEAFF.

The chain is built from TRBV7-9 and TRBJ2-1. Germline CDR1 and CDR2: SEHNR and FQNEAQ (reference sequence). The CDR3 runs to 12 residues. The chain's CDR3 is CASSLEATEQFF.